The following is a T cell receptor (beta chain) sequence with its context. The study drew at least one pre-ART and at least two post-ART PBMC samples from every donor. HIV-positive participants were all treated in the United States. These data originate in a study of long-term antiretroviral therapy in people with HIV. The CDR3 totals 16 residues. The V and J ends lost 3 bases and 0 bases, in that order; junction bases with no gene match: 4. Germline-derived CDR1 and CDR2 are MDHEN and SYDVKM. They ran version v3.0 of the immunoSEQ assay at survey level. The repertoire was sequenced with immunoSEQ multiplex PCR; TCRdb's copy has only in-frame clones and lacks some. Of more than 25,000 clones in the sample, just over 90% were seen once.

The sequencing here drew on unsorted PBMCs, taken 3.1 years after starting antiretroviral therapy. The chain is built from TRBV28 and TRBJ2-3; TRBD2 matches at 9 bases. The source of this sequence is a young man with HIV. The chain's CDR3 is CASSFWREGSTDTQYF. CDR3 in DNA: TGTGCCAGCAGTTTCTGGCGGGAGGGGAGCACAGATACGCAGTATTTT.